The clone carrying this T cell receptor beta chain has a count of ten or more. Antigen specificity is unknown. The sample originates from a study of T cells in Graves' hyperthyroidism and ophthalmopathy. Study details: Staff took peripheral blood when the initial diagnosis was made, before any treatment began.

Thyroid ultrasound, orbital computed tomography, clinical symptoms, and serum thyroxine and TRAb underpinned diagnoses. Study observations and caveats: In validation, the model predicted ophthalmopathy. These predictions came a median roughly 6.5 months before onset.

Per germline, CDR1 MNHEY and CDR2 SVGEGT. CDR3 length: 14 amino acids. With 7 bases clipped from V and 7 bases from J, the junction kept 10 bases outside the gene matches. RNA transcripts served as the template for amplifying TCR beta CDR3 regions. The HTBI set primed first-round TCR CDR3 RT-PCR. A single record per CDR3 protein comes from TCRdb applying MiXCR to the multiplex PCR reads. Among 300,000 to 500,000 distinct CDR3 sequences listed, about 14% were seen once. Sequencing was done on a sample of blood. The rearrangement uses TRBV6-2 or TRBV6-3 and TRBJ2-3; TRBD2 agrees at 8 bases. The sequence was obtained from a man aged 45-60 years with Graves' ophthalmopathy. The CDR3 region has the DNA TGTGCCAGCACCGATGTAGCGGGAAGGAATACGCAGTATTTT. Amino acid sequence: CASTDVAGRNTQYF.